This entry lists 7 T cell receptor beta chains sequenced from one sample in a study of radiotherapy plus CTLA-4 blockade in lung cancer (dated by TCRdb to the late 2010s). Libraries came from the immunoSEQ multiplex PCR assay. The table was pulled from immuneACCESS by TCRdb, which kept in-frame rearrangements only. Such tables lose some clones; where checked, under half of the loss comes from unresolved V genes, and the rest has no known cause. Here the sample has over 80,000 clones; less than 90% occur a single time. Roughly 0.8% of the sample belongs to the ten largest clones. This specimen consisted of peripheral blood, obtained from a patient treated with radiotherapy plus ipilimumab. These receptors originate from a human donor with non-small cell lung cancer who had stable disease on radiotherapy plus ipilimumab.

The chain carries TRBV30 and TRBJ2-1, with 7 bases fitting TRBD2. Germline V lookup: CDR1 GTSNPN, CDR2 SVGIG (reference sequence). The CDR3 extends over 14 amino acids. CDR3 amino acids: CALGGGSSYNEQFF. In nucleotides, the CDR3 is TGTGCTCTTGGAGGCGGGAGCTCCTACAATGAGCAGTTCTTC.

The chain couples TRBV18 to TRBJ1-4; D might be TRBD1 (6 bases). Germline-derived CDR1 and CDR2 are KGHSH and LQKENI. The CDR3 has 13 amino acids. With 8 bases removed from V and 5 bases from J, the gap between germline ends came to 12 bases. The chain's CDR3 is CASTWGRNEKLFF. The CDR3 DNA reads as TGTGCCAGCACATGGGGGCGAAATGAAAAACTGTTTTTT.

The chain has TRBV7-6 and TRBJ1-3; D is perhaps TRBD1 (5 bases). Germline V lookup: CDR1 SGHVS, CDR2 FNYEAQ. Trimming stripped 5 bases from V and 2 bases from J, with 10 bases between. This CDR3 contains 14 residues. The CDR3 spells CASSPGAAGNTIYF. CDR3 nucleotide sequence: TGTGCCAGCAGCCCCGGGGCTGCTGGAAACACCATATATTTT.

This chain connects TRBV9 to TRBJ1-6; 11 bases line up with TRBD1. The CDR3 runs 16 residues. Germline CDR1 is SGDLS and CDR2 is YYNGEE. J was trimmed by 10 bases and V by 4 bases; bases with no gene match: 10. The CDR3 sequence: CASSPKDRGHQSPLHF. The CDR3 DNA follows: TGTGCCAGCAGCCCGAAGGACAGGGGGCATCAATCACCCCTCCACTTT.

This chain links TRBV10-2 with TRBJ1-6, with TRBD1 matching 8 bases. Germline V gene sequence: CDR1 WSHSY, CDR2 SAAADI. This CDR3 contains 17 residues. After removal of 0 bases from V and 9 bases from J, the junction contained 10 bases not matched to a gene. DNA of the CDR3: TGCGCCAGCAGTGAGTCCCGGACAGGGAGAGGGAGTTCACCCCTCCACTTT. This translates into CASSESRTGRGSSPLHF.

The chain links TRBV19 to TRBJ1-3, with 7 bases matching TRBD1. The CDR3 has 14 residues. Germline CDR1 LNHDA, CDR2 SQIVND (reference sequence). After removal of 8 bases from V and 0 bases from J, the junction contained 4 bases not matched to a gene. In DNA, the CDR3 is TGTGCCAGTCGGACAGGCCGCTCTGGAAACACCATATATTTT. This gives the protein CASRTGRSGNTIYF.

This clone appeared a single time. The chain joins TRBV7-9 to TRBJ1-1, with D possibly matching TRBD1 (6 bases). V dropped 5 bases and J dropped 1 base, with 14 bases sitting between them. The CDR3 has 15 amino acids. The germline V gene encodes CDR1 SEHNR and CDR2 FQNEAQ (reference sequence). CDR3 bases: TGTGCCAGCAGCCAAAGTCCGACAGGGAACACTGAAGCTTTCTTT. This translates into CASSQSPTGNTEAFF. The full variable domain, its missing parts supplied by reference TRBV7-9 and TRBJ1-1, is DTGVSQNPRHKITKRGQNVTFRCDPISEHNRLYWYRQTLGQGPEFLTYFQNEAQLEKSRLLSDRFSAERPKGSFSTLEIQRTEQGDSAMYLCASSQSPTGNTEAFFGQGTRLTVV.